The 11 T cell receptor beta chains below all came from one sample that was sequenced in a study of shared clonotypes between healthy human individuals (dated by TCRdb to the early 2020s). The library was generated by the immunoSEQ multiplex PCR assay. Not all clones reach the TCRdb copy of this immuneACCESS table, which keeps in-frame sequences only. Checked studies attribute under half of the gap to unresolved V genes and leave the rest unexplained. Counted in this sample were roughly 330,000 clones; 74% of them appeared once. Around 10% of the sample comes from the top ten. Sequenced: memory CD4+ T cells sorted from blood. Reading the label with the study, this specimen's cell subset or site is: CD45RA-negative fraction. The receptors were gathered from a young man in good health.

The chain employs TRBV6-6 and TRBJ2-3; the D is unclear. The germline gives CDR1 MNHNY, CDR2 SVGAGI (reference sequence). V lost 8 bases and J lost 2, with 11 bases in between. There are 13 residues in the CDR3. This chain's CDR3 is CASGWAHTDTQYF. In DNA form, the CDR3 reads TGTGCCAGCGGCTGGGCCCACACAGATACGCAGTATTTT.

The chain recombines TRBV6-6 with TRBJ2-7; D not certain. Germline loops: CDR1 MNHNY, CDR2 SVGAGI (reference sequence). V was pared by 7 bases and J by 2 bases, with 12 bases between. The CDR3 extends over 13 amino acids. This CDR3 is CASNEDVTYEQYF. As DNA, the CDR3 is TGTGCCAGCAACGAGGACGTTACCTACGAGCAGTACTTC.

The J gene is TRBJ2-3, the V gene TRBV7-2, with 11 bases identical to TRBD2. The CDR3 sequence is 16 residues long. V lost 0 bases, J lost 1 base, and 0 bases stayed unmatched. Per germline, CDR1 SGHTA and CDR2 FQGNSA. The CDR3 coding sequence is TGTGCCAGCAGCTTAGCACTAGCGGGGGGCACAGATACGCAGTATTTT. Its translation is CASSLALAGGTDTQYF.

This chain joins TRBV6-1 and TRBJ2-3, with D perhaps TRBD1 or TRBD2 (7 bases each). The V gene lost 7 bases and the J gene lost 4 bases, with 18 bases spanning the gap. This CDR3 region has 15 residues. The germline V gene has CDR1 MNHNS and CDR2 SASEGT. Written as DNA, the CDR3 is TGTGCCAGCATCAGTTCAGGGGGGGTGGCAGATACGCAGTATTTT. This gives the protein CASISSGGVADTQYF.

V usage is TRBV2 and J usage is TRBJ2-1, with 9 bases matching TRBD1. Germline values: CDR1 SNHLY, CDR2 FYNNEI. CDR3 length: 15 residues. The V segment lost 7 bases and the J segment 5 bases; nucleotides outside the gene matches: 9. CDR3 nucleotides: TGTGCCAGCAAGGAGGACAGGGGTCGGGACAATGAGCAGTTCTTC. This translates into CASKEDRGRDNEQFF. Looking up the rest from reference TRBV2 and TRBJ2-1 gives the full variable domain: EPEVTQTPSHQVTQMGQEVILRCVPISNHLYFYWYRQILGQKVEFLVSFYNNEISEKSEIFDDQFSVERPDGSNFTLKIRSTKLEDSAMYFCASKEDRGRDNEQFFGPGTRLTVL.

Written as DNA, the CDR3 is TGTGCCAGCAGCCCGCATAACAGGGGGTCGCTGGGCGAGCAGTACTTC. This codes for CASSPHNRGSLGEQYF. The chain uses TRBV9 and TRBJ2-7; 8 bases line up with TRBD1. Trimming cost V 4 bases and J 6 bases; bases outside gene matches: 15. CDR3 length: 16 amino acids. Germline CDR1 and CDR2: SGDLS and YYNGEE.

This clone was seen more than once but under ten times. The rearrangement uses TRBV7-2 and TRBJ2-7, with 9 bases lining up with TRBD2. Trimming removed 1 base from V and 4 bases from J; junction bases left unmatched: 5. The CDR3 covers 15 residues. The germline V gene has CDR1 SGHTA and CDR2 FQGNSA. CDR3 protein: CASSLDAGGLYEQYF. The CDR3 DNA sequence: TGTGCCAGCAGCTTAGATGCGGGAGGGCTTTACGAGCAGTACTTC.

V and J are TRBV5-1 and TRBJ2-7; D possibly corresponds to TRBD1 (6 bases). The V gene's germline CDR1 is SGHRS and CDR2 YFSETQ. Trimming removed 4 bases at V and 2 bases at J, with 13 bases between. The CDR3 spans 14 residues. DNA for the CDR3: TGCGCCAGCAGCGAAGGGGGTCAGACCTACGAGCAGTACTTC. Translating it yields CASSEGGQTYEQYF. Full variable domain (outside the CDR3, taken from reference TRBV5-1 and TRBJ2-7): KAGVTQTPRYLIKTRGQQVTLSCSPISGHRSVSWYQQTPGQGLQFLFEYFSETQRNKGNFPGRFSGRQFSNSRSEMNVSTLELGDSALYLCASSEGGQTYEQYFGPGTRLTVT.

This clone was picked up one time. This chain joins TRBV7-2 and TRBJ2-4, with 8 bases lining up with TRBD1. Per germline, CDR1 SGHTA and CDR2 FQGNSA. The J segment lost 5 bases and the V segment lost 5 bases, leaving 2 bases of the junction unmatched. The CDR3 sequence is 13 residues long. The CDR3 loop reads CASSPDRENIQYF. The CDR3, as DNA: TGTGCCAGCAGCCCGGACAGGGAAAACATTCAGTACTTC.

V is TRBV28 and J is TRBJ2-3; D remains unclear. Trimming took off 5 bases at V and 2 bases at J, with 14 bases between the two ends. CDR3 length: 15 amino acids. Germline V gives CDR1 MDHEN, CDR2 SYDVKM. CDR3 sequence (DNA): TGTGCCAGCAGTCCCCCCGGGCTCCCCACAGATACGCAGTATTTT. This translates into CASSPPGLPTDTQYF. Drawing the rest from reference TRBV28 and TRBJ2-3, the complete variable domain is DVKVTQSSRYLVKRTGEKVFLECVQDMDHENMFWYRQDPGLGLRLIYFSYDVKMKEKGDIPEGYSVSREKKERFSLILESASTNQTSMYLCASSPPGLPTDTQYFGPGTRLTVL.

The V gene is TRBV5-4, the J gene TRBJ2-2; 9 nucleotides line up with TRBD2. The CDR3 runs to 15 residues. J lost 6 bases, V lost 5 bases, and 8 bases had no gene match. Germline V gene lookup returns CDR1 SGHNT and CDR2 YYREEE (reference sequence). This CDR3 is CASRFGTSTAGELFF. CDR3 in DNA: TGTGCCAGCAGGTTCGGGACTAGCACAGCCGGGGAGCTGTTTTTT.